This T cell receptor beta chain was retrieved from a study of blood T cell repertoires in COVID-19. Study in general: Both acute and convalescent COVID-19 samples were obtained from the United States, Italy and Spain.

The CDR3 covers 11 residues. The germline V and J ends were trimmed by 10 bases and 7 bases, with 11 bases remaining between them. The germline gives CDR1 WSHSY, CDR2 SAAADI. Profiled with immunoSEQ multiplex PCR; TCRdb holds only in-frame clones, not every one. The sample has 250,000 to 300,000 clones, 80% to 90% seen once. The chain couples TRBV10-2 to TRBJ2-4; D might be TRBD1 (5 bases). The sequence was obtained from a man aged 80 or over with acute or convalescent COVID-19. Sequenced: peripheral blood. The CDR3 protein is CATEQENIQYF. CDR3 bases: TGCGCCACCGAACAGGAGAACATTCAGTACTTC.